This TCR beta chain was sequenced in a study of cytomegalovirus exposure and HLA in healthy donors. Study findings and constraints: Common viral pathogens seemed, in a later analysis, to connect with several of the most significant clusters.

The germline V gene has CDR1 MDHEN and CDR2 SYDVKM. J lost 2 bases, V lost 5 bases, and 5 bases had no gene match. The CDR3 runs to 14 residues. PCR involved 60 Vbeta and 13 Jbeta primers. Method: immunoSEQ multiplex PCR; TCRdb's copy keeps in-frame clones and lacks some. This table holds more than 100,000 clones, around 73% found once. This clone was seen a single time. Its target is unknown. The chain is built from TRBV28 and TRBJ1-2; 7 bases agree with TRBD1. The clonotype comes from a woman aged 40 to 49 in good health and CMV-seropositive. Specimen: PBMCs. This CDR3 reads CASSTPGQNYGYTF. The CDR3 nucleotides are TGTGCCAGCAGTACGCCGGGACAGAACTATGGCTACACCTTC.